Sequencing of this TCR beta chain was carried out in a study of cytomegalovirus exposure and HLA in healthy donors. Points on this clone: The antigen remains unidentified.

The PCR ran on 60 Vbeta and 13 Jbeta primers. Using immunoSEQ multiplex PCR, the repertoire was profiled, and TCRdb retains in-frame clones only, with some absent. The sample consists of some 130,000 clones, around four fifths of them appearing once. Study-wide results and limits: In most subjects, TCR beta sequences reportedly gave accurate predictions of HLA-A and HLA-B alleles. Segments of the TCR beta V type were, in most cases, productive about 87% or about 30% of the time in an earlier analysis.

Those who donated were healthy bone marrow donors. The CDR3 is 17 residues long. The germline gives CDR1 ENHRY, CDR2 SYGVKD. V was clipped by 3 bases and J by 4 bases; unmatched bases: 8. The receptor comes from a man aged 40-49 years in good health and CMV-seronegative. Sequencing input: PBMCs. V and J are TRBV10-3 and TRBJ2-7; the match to TRBD2 covers 14 bases. The CDR3 loop is CAISDEGLAGVLYEQYF. For the CDR3, the DNA is TGTGCCATCAGTGACGAGGGACTAGCGGGAGTCTTGTACGAGCAGTACTTC.